A single sample gave rise to the 11 T cell receptor beta chains below, sequenced in a study of CD8+CD57+ T cells in acquired aplastic anemia. Individuals selected for sequencing had exhibited CD8+CD57+ cell expansion on flow cytometry. Both TCR beta VDJ combination and CDR3 sequence profiling were carried out. Genomic DNA was the template for this profiling. One entry per CDR3 protein, called by TCRdb with MiXCR from the reads. The data hold about 220,000 distinct CDR3 sequences, with more than 40% observed a single time. Sequenced input: sorted CD4+, CD8+, or CD8+CD57+ T cells (not recorded which) from PBMCs. These receptors were collected from a human donor with aplastic anemia.

The chain has TRBV5-1 and TRBJ2-3; 10 nucleotides align to TRBD1. V was clipped by 4 bases and J by 4 bases; unmatched bases: 6. The length of the CDR3 is 15 residues. Germline assignment: CDR1 SGHRS and CDR2 YFSETQ. CDR3 sequence reads: CASSKGTGDADTQYF. The CDR3 DNA follows: TGCGCCAGCAGCAAGGGGACAGGGGATGCAGATACGCAGTATTTT.

This clonotype was seen ten or more times. A read error may account for a junction end that differs from germline. The genes are TRBV7-9 and TRBJ2-6, with a weak D call TRBD2 (6 bases). CDR1 and CDR2 (germline): SEHNR, FQNEAQ (reference sequence). CDR3 length: 15 residues. This CDR3 reads CASRTPAGGANVLTF. CDR3 nucleotides: TGTGCCAGCAGGACTCCCGCTGGCGGGGCCAATGTCCTGACTTTC.

The chain links TRBV7-2 to TRBJ2-7; TRBD1 aligns across 10 bases. Trimming took 5 bases from V and 4 from J; bases not matched to a gene: 8. The CDR3 is 15 amino acids. The V gene's germline CDR1 is SGHTA and CDR2 FQGNSA. CDR3 sequence: CASSRTGTGVYEQYF. Written as DNA, the CDR3 is TGTGCCAGCAGCCGAACCGGGACAGGGGTATACGAGCAGTACTTC. Full variable domain (outside the CDR3, taken from reference TRBV7-2 and TRBJ2-7): GAGVSQSPSNKVTEKGKDVELRCDPISGHTALYWYRQSLGQGLEFLIYFQGNSAPDKSGLPSDRFSAERTGGSVSTLTIQRTQQEDSAVYLCASSRTGTGVYEQYFGPGTRLTVT.

V and J are TRBV7-9 and TRBJ1-1; 9 positions agree with TRBD1. This CDR3 is built from 13 residues. J gave up 5 bases and V 4 bases, and 2 bases lay outside the gene matches. In germline, CDR1 is SEHNR, CDR2 FQNEAQ (reference sequence). CDR3: CASSSQGATEAFF. DNA of the CDR3: TGTGCCAGCAGCTCACAGGGGGCAACTGAAGCTTTCTTT.

For this clonotype: One base away lies a much larger clone, so this may be a sequencing read error. The chain joins TRBV2 to TRBJ1-5, with TRBD1 as a possible D gene (5 bases). Trimming shortened V by 5 bases and J by 1 base, and 6 bases separated the two germline ends. The CDR3 has 13 residues. Germline V CDR1 and CDR2: SNHLY, FYNNEI. The CDR3 DNA sequence: TGTGCCAGCAGTAGGGACAGCAATCAGCCCCAGCATTTT. Residues: CASSRDSNQPQHF. Together with reference TRBV2 and TRBJ1-5, the CDR3 gives the full variable domain: EPEVTQTPSHQVTQMGQEVILRCVPISNHLYFYWYRQILGQKVEFLVSFYNNEISEKSEIFDDQFSVERPDGSNFTLKIRSTKLEDSAMYFCASSRDSNQPQHFGDGTRLSIL.

This clonotype was counted ten times or more. The genes are TRBV4-1 and TRBJ1-1, with D perhaps TRBD1 (5 bases). Germline values: CDR1 MGHRA, CDR2 YSYEKL. CDR3 length: 12 residues. V was cut by 8 bases and J by 3 bases, with 10 bases left in between. CDR3 sequence reads: CASQAQDTEAFF. CDR3 nucleotide sequence: TGCGCCAGCCAAGCACAGGACACTGAAGCTTTCTTT.

This clonotype showed up just a few times. This chain links TRBV6-5 with TRBJ2-1; 10 nucleotides align to TRBD2. V was pared by 5 bases and J by 8 bases, with 9 bases of the junction left unmatched. The length of the CDR3 is 15 residues. The germline gives CDR1 MNHEY, CDR2 SVGAGI. CDR3 nucleotides: TGTGCCAGCAGTGACAGCGGGGGGGCCTTTGATGAGCAGTTCTTC. Translated: CASSDSGGAFDEQFF.

This clonotype was picked up a small number of times. The chain employs TRBV6-5 and TRBJ1-1; D is uncertain. The CDR3 is 14 amino acids. Trimming took off 0 bases at V and 4 bases at J, with 9 bases between the two ends. CDR1 and CDR2 from the germline V gene are MNHEY and SVGAGI. CDR3 coding DNA: TGTGCCAGCAGTTACTCCGCAGACCGCACTGAAGCTTTCTTT. Protein product: CASSYSADRTEAFF.

As regards this clonotype: Just one base apart from a much larger clone, this may be a read error. J is TRBJ1-4 and V is TRBV5-5; no firm D call. The CDR3 totals 15 residues. Germline lookup yields CDR1 SGHKS and CDR2 YYEKEE (reference sequence). V shed 0 bases and J shed 8 bases, with 14 bases lying between them. In DNA form, the CDR3 reads TGTGCCAGCAGCTTGGACCCGGGCTCTCGGGAAAAACTGTTTTTT. As protein: CASSLDPGSREKLFF.

This clonotype was seen more than once but under ten times. The rearrangement joins TRBV28 to TRBJ2-2; D may be TRBD2 (6 bases). Germline V gene sequence: CDR1 MDHEN, CDR2 SYDVKM. The CDR3 has 16 amino acids. The V end lost 4 bases, the J end lost 6 bases, and 18 bases lay between the germline ends. The CDR3 bases are TGTGCCAGCAGTTCTCTTAATGATGGGGAGGCCGGGGAGCTGTTTTTT. Encoded protein: CASSSLNDGEAGELFF.

This clonotype was seen many times. The genes are TRBV6-5 and TRBJ1-5, with D possibly TRBD1 on 6 matching bases. The germline V gene encodes CDR1 MNHEY and CDR2 SVGAGI. Between the trimmed V and J ends, which lost 6 bases and 5 bases, there was a span of 11 bases. The length of the CDR3 is 13 residues. CDR3 sequence: CASSTGFYQPQHF. The CDR3 DNA sequence: TGTGCCAGCAGCACAGGGTTTTATCAGCCCCAGCATTTT.